The sequence of this T cell receptor (beta chain) was determined in a study of blood T cells in healthy people across ages. Next came a second PCR, run for roughly 7 to 12 cycles, which used a sample-barcoded 5' primer along with a J-beta primer mix. A template-switch adaptor that had 12 random nucleotides put a tag on each cDNA molecule. All samples gave at least 2.5 million CDR3-containing paired-end reads. TCRdb reprocessed the 5' RACE reads via MiXCR and lists one record per CDR3 protein. The repertoire has 2 million or so distinct CDR3 sequences, around half of them found once; the top ten carry more than 2%. The germline CDR1 and CDR2 sequences are MNHEY and SVGEGT. The J segment lost 2 bases and the V segment lost 6 bases, leaving 6 bases of the junction unmatched. CDR3 size: 15 residues.

Input material: blood. This clonotype was sampled from a woman in her 40s in good health. The chain carries TRBV6-2 or TRBV6-3 and TRBJ2-3, with 9 bases lining up with TRBD2. This chain's CDR3 is CASRIAGGYTDTQYF. CDR3 nucleotide sequence: TGTGCCAGCAGGATTGCGGGGGGGTACACAGATACGCAGTATTTT.